A selection of T cell receptor beta chains follows, all from one sample in a study of T cell repertoires in cytomegalovirus infection. TCRdb processed the reads anew with MiXCR; each CDR3 protein has one entry. Of about 230,000 distinct CDR3 sequences in the sample, roughly 23% were seen once. Material for sequencing was CD8+ T cells from PBMCs. The receptors derive from a human donor in good health (CMV status not recorded). Some clones in this sample may be carry-over from other donors' samples. The CDR3 runs from the conserved cysteine through the conserved F or W. D genes are given only for firm matches. For some rows the clone size is stated as once, few or many, or as a class when expanded; others skip it.

>.|TRBJ2-1|TRBV12-3/TRBV12-4|.
TGTGCCAGCAGTTTAGGTCAGGATGAGCAGTTCTTC
CASSLGQDEQFF
>.|TRBJ1-4|TRBV28|.
TGTGCCAGCAGTTTATCGTTTGGGGCAACTAATGAAAAACTGTTTTTT
CASSLSFGATNEKLFF
>many|TRBJ2-7|TRBV7-9|.
TGTGCCAGCATCCGGGGAAGGGGAAAGGGGTACTACGAGCAGTACTTC
CASIRGRGKGYYEQYF
>many|TRBJ1-5|TRBV12-3/TRBV12-4|TRBD1
TGTGCCAGCAACATCGCAGGACAGGGGCACCAGCCCCAGCATTTT
CASNIAGQGHQPQHF
>many|TRBJ2-1|TRBV27|.
TGTGCCACGAAAAACGTCCCAGGGGGGGACGGTGAGCAGTTCTTC
CATKNVPGGDGEQFF
>.|TRBJ1-1|TRBV5-6|.
TGTGCCAGCAGCGGGGGAATACAGGGGAACACTGAAGCTTTCTTT
CASSGGIQGNTEAFF
>.|TRBJ2-3|TRBV2|TRBD2
TGTGCCAGCAACGAGCGGGGGGATCTGTATTTT
CASNERGDLYF
>few|TRBJ1-5|TRBV20-1|TRBD1
TGCAGTGCTAGGACAGGGGAGGATCAGCCCCAGCATTTT
CSARTGEDQPQHF
>.|TRBJ2-1|TRBV29-1|.
TGCAGCGTTGGGCGCGCAGGGACATCCAATGAGCAGTTCTTC
CSVGRAGTSNEQFF
>many|TRBJ1-5|TRBV7-8|.
TGTGCCAGCAGCTTAGACCCGTCTTCTACCCAGCATTTT
CASSLDPSSTQHF
>.|TRBJ2-7|TRBV28|TRBD2
TGTGCCAGCAGTCCTACCGGGACTAGCGGCTACGAGCAGTACTTC
CASSPTGTSGYEQYF
>.|TRBJ1-2|TRBV14|.
TGTGCCAGCAGCCCTGTACTCAACTATGGCTACACCTTC
CASSPVLNYGYTF
>many|TRBJ1-1|TRBV7-9|.
TGTGCCAGCAGCTTAGCGCTGGGGCGGGCTTTCTTT
CASSLALGRAFF
>few|TRBJ2-2|TRBV28|TRBD2
TGTGCCAGCAGTTTACCGACTAGCGGGGGGCCGCGGACCGGGGAGCTGTTTTTT
CASSLPTSGGPRTGELFF
>many|TRBJ2-7|TRBV7-9|.
TGTGCCAGCAGCTCGAGCCGAGGAGGGCTAGCCACCTACGAGCAGTACTTC
CASSSSRGGLATYEQYF
>.|TRBJ2-2|TRBV5-1|TRBD1
TGCGCCAGCAGACAAGGGACAGGGGGTCCCGGGGAGCTGTTTTTT
CASRQGTGGPGELFF
>.|TRBJ1-2|TRBV7-9|.
TGTGCCAGCAGCGCGGGTGGGGATGGCTACACCTTC
CASSAGGDGYTF
>many|TRBJ2-5|TRBV7-2|TRBD2
TGTGCCAGCAGCTCACGGGGGGGGAGAATGTACCAAGAGACCCAGTACTTC
CASSSRGGRMYQETQYF
>many|TRBJ1-1|TRBV15|TRBD1
TGTGCCACCAGCAGCCGGGACAGCGGCACTGAAGCTTTCTTT
CATSSRDSGTEAFF
>.|TRBJ2-1|TRBV20-1|.
TGCAGTGCTAACTATGTAGAGGGGGGGCCATGGCCCAATGAGCAGTTCTTC
CSANYVEGGPWPNEQFF
>few|TRBJ2-3|TRBV6-2/TRBV6-3|.
TGTGCCAGCAGTTACTCGTGGACTAGCACAGATACGCAGTATTTT
CASSYSWTSTDTQYF
>many|TRBJ2-5|TRBV7-6|.
TGTGCCAGCAGCTTTCGCCGGGGGTCTGAGACCCAGTACTTC
CASSFRRGSETQYF
>.|TRBJ1-5|TRBV28|.
TGTGCCAGCAACCAACCCTCGGGGGCGGCATGGCAGCCCCAGCATTTT
CASNQPSGAAWQPQHF
>.|TRBJ2-7|TRBV6-6|.
TGTGCCAGCAGTTCACAGGACCGTACCTACGAGCAGTACTTC
CASSSQDRTYEQYF
>once|TRBJ2-7|TRBV12-3/TRBV12-4|.
TGTGCCAGCAGTCTCGGGACTCCTACCTACGAGCAGTACTTC
CASSLGTPTYEQYF
>.|TRBJ2-3|TRBV12-3/TRBV12-4|TRBD2
TGTGCCAGCAGTTTCCCCCGCGCGGGGGGCCGCACAGATACGCAGTATTTT
CASSFPRAGGRTDTQYF
>many|TRBJ2-3|TRBV28|TRBD2
TGTGCCAGCATGATTTTCGGGGGGGTCCGGGATACGCAGTATTTT
CASMIFGGVRDTQYF
>.|TRBJ2-1|TRBV3-1|TRBD2
TGTGCCAGCAGCCAAAGTAGCGGGGGATACAATGAGCAGTTCTTC
CASSQSSGGYNEQFF